The 29 T cell receptor beta chains presented below share a single source sample, sequenced in a study of blood T cells in healthy people across ages. The second PCR ran roughly 6 to 11 cycles with a sample-barcoded 5' primer and J-beta primers. TCRdb re-derived calls from the 5' RACE reads in MiXCR, one entry per CDR3 protein. The profile covers under 1,000,000 distinct CDR3 sequences, with around half appearing a single time and roughly 18% taken by the ten largest. The source material was blood. Receptors were obtained from a man older than 75 in good health.

This clonotype was seen more than once but under ten times. This chain uses TRBV12-3 or TRBV12-4 with TRBJ1-3; no firm D call. The V gene lost 3 bases and the J gene lost 0 bases, with 6 bases spanning the gap. The CDR3 covers 14 residues. The CDR3 DNA sequence: TGTGCCAGCAGTTTTGGGGACTCTGGAAACACCATATATTTT. It translates to CASSFGDSGNTIYF.

The sample holds a few counts of this clonotype. J is TRBJ2-3 and V is TRBV12-3 or TRBV12-4, with a possible D match to TRBD2 (5 bases). Trimming removed 4 bases from V and 0 bases from J, with 17 bases in between. The CDR3 loop spans 17 amino acids. Here the CDR3 reads CASSSNDWRFSTDTQYF. The CDR3 region has the DNA TGTGCCAGCAGTTCCAATGACTGGAGGTTTAGCACAGATACGCAGTATTTT.

The chain employs TRBV18 and TRBJ2-4; 10 positions match TRBD2. TRBJ2-7 matches the DNA end more closely, so the J call is doubtful. The germline V gene encodes CDR1 KGHSH and CDR2 LQKENI. The CDR3 covers 16 residues. CDR3 amino acids: CASSPPSASGSNEQYF. CDR3 sequence (DNA): TGTGCCAGCTCACCACCCTCGGCTAGCGGGAGTAACGAGCAGTACTTC.

The V and J genes are TRBV5-1 and TRBJ2-2, with a tentative D call TRBD1 (6 bases). Germline CDR1 is SGHRS and CDR2 is YFSETQ. This CDR3 region has 15 residues. V lost 0 bases, J lost 7 bases, and 13 bases lay in between. CDR3 amino acids: CASSLGRLRGGELFF. Written as DNA, the CDR3 is TGCGCCAGCAGCTTGGGCCGTCTCAGGGGCGGGGAGCTGTTTTTT.

V and J are TRBV24-1 and TRBJ2-4; D might be TRBD2 (9 bases). Germline loops: CDR1 KGHDR, CDR2 SFDVKD. CDR3 length: 22 amino acids. With 0 bases removed from V and 3 bases from J, the gap between germline ends came to 29 bases. The CDR3 spells CATSDLTRTGRASGIVKNIQYF. The CDR3 DNA is TGTGCCACCAGTGATTTGACCCGGACAGGGAGAGCTAGCGGGATCGTCAAAAACATTCAGTACTTC.

In this sample, this clonotype turned up once. The rearrangement uses TRBV6-6 and TRBJ2-3; 8 bases map to TRBD1. With 4 bases clipped from V and 5 bases from J, the junction kept 11 bases outside the gene matches. CDR1 and CDR2 (germline): MNHNY, SVGAGI (reference sequence). The CDR3 runs to 16 residues. CDR3 sequence: CASSFPGQAPGDTQYF. The CDR3 coding sequence is TGTGCCAGCAGTTTCCCGGGACAGGCCCCGGGAGATACGCAGTATTTT.

This chain links TRBV29-1 with TRBJ1-1, with 7 positions matching TRBD1. V lost 6 bases and J lost 0; bases outside the gene matches: 4. Germline lookup yields CDR1 SQVTM and CDR2 ANQGSEA. The CDR3 length is 13 residues. CDR3 coding DNA: TGCAGCGTAGACAGGGAACTGAACACTGAAGCTTTCTTT. Protein product: CSVDRELNTEAFF.

V gene TRBV6-5 combines with J gene TRBJ1-4; possibly TRBD1 for D (5 bases). CDR1 and CDR2 from the germline V gene are MNHEY and SVGAGI. V shed 4 bases and J shed 7 bases, with 13 bases lying between them. CDR3 length: 14 residues. The CDR3 sequence is CASSSRDEGEKLFF. The CDR3, as DNA: TGTGCCAGCAGTTCAAGGGACGAGGGTGAAAAACTGTTTTTT.

This chain joins TRBV2 and TRBJ2-5; D not certain. Per the germline V gene, CDR1 is SNHLY and CDR2 is FYNNEI. The CDR3 sequence is 14 residues long. V was trimmed by 6 bases and J by 4 bases, leaving 15 bases between them. The CDR3 loop is CASREQRNLETQYF. The CDR3, as DNA: TGTGCCAGCAGGGAACAGAGAAATCTAGAGACCCAGTACTTC.

This clonotype was observed a handful of times. A read error may explain this, as a much larger clone is one base away. CDR3 sequence reads: CSARDGRSSYNEQYF. The CDR3 DNA is TGCAGTGCTAGAGATGGGCGGTCCTCCTACAATGAGCAGTACTTC. J is TRBJ2-7 and V is TRBV20-1; D not resolved. The germline V and J ends were trimmed by 0 bases and 7 bases, with 19 bases remaining between them. The CDR3 loop spans 15 amino acids. Germline CDR1 reads DFQATT; CDR2 reads SNEGSKA (reference sequence).

This chain joins TRBV7-2 and TRBJ2-7, with unresolved D. V was clipped by 1 base and J by 0 bases, with 4 bases between them. The CDR3 length is 13 residues. Germline loops: CDR1 SGHTA, CDR2 FQGNSA. For the CDR3, the DNA is TGTGCCAGCAGCTTAGACGCCTCCTACGAGCAGTACTTC. Translation gives CASSLDASYEQYF.

A note on this clonotype: A much larger clone lies a single base off, so this may be a read error. The chain has TRBV12-3 or TRBV12-4 and TRBJ2-1, with TRBD2 matching 13 bases. With V trimmed by 6 bases and J by 8 bases, 7 bases remained unmatched. This CDR3 comprises 15 residues. The CDR3 loop reads CASSPTSGRVYEQFF. The CDR3, as DNA: TGTGCCAGCAGCCCTACTAGCGGGAGGGTCTATGAGCAGTTCTTC.

This clonotype was observed a single time. CDR3 amino acids: CSATYARQGGMNTEAFF. Here the CDR3 DNA reads TGCAGTGCTACCTATGCCCGACAGGGTGGCATGAACACTGAAGCTTTCTTT. V usage is TRBV20-1 and J usage is TRBJ1-1; TRBD1 agrees at 7 bases. This CDR3 comprises 17 residues. Germline CDR1 reads DFQATT; CDR2 reads SNEGSKA (reference sequence). Unmatched junction bases numbered 14, after V lost 4 bases and J lost 0 bases.

This clonotype was observed a few times. J is TRBJ1-2 and V is TRBV5-5; no clear D gene. The V gene lost 1 base and the J gene lost 5 bases, with 27 bases spanning the gap. The germline V gene encodes CDR1 SGHKS and CDR2 YYEKEE (reference sequence). The length of the CDR3 is 19 residues. In DNA, the CDR3 is TGTGCCAGCAGCTTGAATTCCGGGCAGACCACTAGCCCTAGTTATGGCTACACCTTC. Amino acids: CASSLNSGQTTSPSYGYTF.

This clonotype was counted a few times. V gene TRBV20-1 combines with J gene TRBJ1-1; TRBD1 matches 8 bases. V lost 6 bases and J lost 4; bases outside the gene matches: 4. The CDR3 runs to 12 residues. Germline V gene lookup returns CDR1 DFQATT and CDR2 SNEGSKA (reference sequence). This CDR3 is CSARGLFTEAFF. CDR3 DNA: TGCAGTGCCAGGGGGCTTTTCACTGAAGCTTTCTTT.

This clonotype was seen many times. J is TRBJ1-5 and V is TRBV6-2 or TRBV6-3; D remains ambiguous. The germline V gene has CDR1 MNHEY and CDR2 SVGEGT. V was pared by 2 bases and J by 7 bases, with 9 bases between. This CDR3 comprises 13 residues. The CDR3 bases are TGTGCCAGCAGTTACCCCGGCGGGCAGCCCCAGCATTTT. It codes for CASSYPGGQPQHF.

This clonotype appeared a few times. A read error may be the cause here, since a much bigger clone is one base away. The rearrangement joins TRBV20-1 to TRBJ2-5; tentative D call: TRBD2 (6 bases). The germline V and J ends were trimmed by 6 bases and 11 bases, with 16 bases remaining between them. Germline CDR1 reads DFQATT; CDR2 reads SNEGSKA (reference sequence). This CDR3 contains 11 residues. CDR3: CSARTNNEQYF. Written as DNA, the CDR3 is TGCAGTGCCAGGACTAACAATGAGCAGTACTTC.

The chain employs TRBV20-1 and TRBJ2-7; D may be TRBD1 (8 bases). The DNA end is more similar to TRBJ2-5, so the J call may be wrong. The CDR3 runs 15 residues. The germline gives CDR1 DFQATT, CDR2 SNEGSKA (reference sequence). CDR3: CSAPRQGRVQETQYF. The CDR3 region has the DNA TGCAGTGCTCCTCGACAGGGGAGGGTCCAGGAGACCCAGTACTTC.

The chain combines TRBV7-9 with TRBJ2-1, with D unclear. Trimming left V 4 bases short and J 8 bases short, with 12 bases between. CDR3 size: 13 residues. Germline-derived CDR1 and CDR2 are SEHNR and FQNEAQ (reference sequence). The chain's CDR3 is CASSSTSLDEQFF. In DNA, the CDR3 is TGTGCCAGCAGCTCGACAAGCCTCGATGAGCAGTTCTTC.

The chain employs TRBV4-2 and TRBJ2-1; D perhaps matches TRBD2 (7 bases). CDR1 is LGHNA, CDR2 YNFKEQ, per germline. CDR3 size: 14 residues. V lost 4 bases and J 10 bases, leaving 17 bases between the germline ends. CDR3 in amino acids: CASSLRPGGGEQFF. The CDR3, as DNA: TGTGCCAGCAGCCTGCGCCCGGGGGGCGGGGAGCAGTTCTTC.

This clonotype has just a few counts. V and J are TRBV10-3 and TRBJ2-7; no reliable D call. CDR3 length equals 11 residues. CDR1 and CDR2 from the germline V gene are ENHRY and SYGVKD. V was pared by 4 bases and J by 3 bases, with 4 bases between. The CDR3 sequence: CAISAGYEQYF. CDR3 DNA sequence: TGTGCCATCAGTGCCGGCTACGAGCAGTACTTC.

The rearrangement joins TRBV4-1 to TRBJ2-5; TRBD2 matches at 9 bases. With 4 bases clipped from V and 2 bases from J, the junction kept 5 bases outside the gene matches. Looked up from germline, CDR1 is MGHRA and CDR2 is YSYEKL. The CDR3 contains 15 residues. The CDR3 is CASSRGSGGQETQYF. CDR3 DNA sequence: TGCGCCAGCAGCCGAGGTAGCGGGGGACAAGAGACCCAGTACTTC.

This clonotype has only one observation. The chain has TRBV27 and TRBJ2-2; D remains unclear. Germline CDR1 reads MNHEY; CDR2 reads SMNVEV (reference sequence). V shed 5 bases and J shed 6 bases, with 10 bases lying between them. The CDR3 length is 13 residues. This chain's CDR3 is CASSVSQPGELFF. The CDR3 DNA is TGTGCCAGCAGTGTTTCCCAGCCCGGGGAGCTGTTTTTT.

This chain links TRBV30 with TRBJ2-1; possibly TRBD2 for D (6 bases). The CDR3 loop spans 11 amino acids. V was clipped by 2 bases and J by 10 bases, with 9 bases between them. Germline V gives CDR1 GTSNPN, CDR2 SVGIG (reference sequence). CDR3 nucleotides: TGTGCCTGGAGTTGGGGAGGAGAGCAGTTCTTC. Its protein product is CAWSWGGEQFF.

The J gene is TRBJ2-3, the V gene TRBV6-1, with D uncertain. The V and J ends lost 4 bases and 6 bases respectively, with 17 bases between them. The CDR3 is 15 residues long. Germline-derived CDR1 and CDR2 are MNHNS and SASEGT. DNA of the CDR3: TGTGCCAGCAGTGCACGGCAGCCCTTCACGGATACGCAGTATTTT. Protein sequence: CASSARQPFTDTQYF.

This clonotype was counted only a few times. The gene calls are TRBV29-1 and TRBJ2-2, with D tentatively TRBD1 (5 bases). The CDR3 consists of 12 residues. With 5 bases removed from V and 1 base from J, the gap between germline ends came to 5 bases. The germline V gene encodes CDR1 SQVTM and CDR2 ANQGSEA. The CDR3 is CSVRGNTGELFF. The CDR3 DNA sequence: TGCAGCGTTAGGGGGAACACCGGGGAGCTGTTTTTT.

Of note for this clonotype: This sequence may be a read error, since a much larger clone differs from it by one base. The chain has TRBV28 and TRBJ2-5; 7 bases map to TRBD2. CDR1 and CDR2 from the germline V gene are MDHEN and SYDVKM. The CDR3 has 16 residues. V lost 8 bases and J lost 11; bases outside the gene matches: 23. CDR3: CASQSGPSGFYNEQYF. The CDR3 DNA reads as TGTGCCAGCCAAAGCGGGCCTAGCGGTTTTTACAATGAGCAGTACTTC. The entire variable domain, with the rest obtained from reference TRBV28 and TRBJ2-5, is as follows: DVKVTQSSRYLVKRTGEKVFLECVQDMDHENMFWYRQDPGLGLRLIYFSYDVKMKEKGDIPEGYSVSREKKERFSLILESASTNQTSMYLCASQSGPSGFYNEQYFGPGTRLLVL.

The CDR3 coding sequence is TGTGCCATCAGTGAGTCGTTCGTAGAATCCTACGAGCAGTACTTC. This translates into CAISESFVESYEQYF. The chain has TRBV10-3 and TRBJ2-7; D is ambiguous. Trimming left V 0 bases short and J 1 base short, with 10 bases between. Germline V gene sequence: CDR1 ENHRY, CDR2 SYGVKD. The CDR3 totals 15 residues.

This clonotype was detected many times. This chain joins TRBV28 and TRBJ1-1; D is possibly TRBD1 (6 bases). The CDR3 has 13 amino acids. Germline CDR1 MDHEN, CDR2 SYDVKM. V was cut by 6 bases and J by 4 bases, with 12 bases left in between. CDR3 protein: CASSPGQLTEAFF. The CDR3 coding sequence is TGTGCCAGCAGCCCTGGACAGCTCACTGAAGCTTTCTTT. The entire variable domain, with the rest obtained from reference TRBV28 and TRBJ1-1, is as follows: DVKVTQSSRYLVKRTGEKVFLECVQDMDHENMFWYRQDPGLGLRLIYFSYDVKMKEKGDIPEGYSVSREKKERFSLILESASTNQTSMYLCASSPGQLTEAFFGQGTRLTVV.